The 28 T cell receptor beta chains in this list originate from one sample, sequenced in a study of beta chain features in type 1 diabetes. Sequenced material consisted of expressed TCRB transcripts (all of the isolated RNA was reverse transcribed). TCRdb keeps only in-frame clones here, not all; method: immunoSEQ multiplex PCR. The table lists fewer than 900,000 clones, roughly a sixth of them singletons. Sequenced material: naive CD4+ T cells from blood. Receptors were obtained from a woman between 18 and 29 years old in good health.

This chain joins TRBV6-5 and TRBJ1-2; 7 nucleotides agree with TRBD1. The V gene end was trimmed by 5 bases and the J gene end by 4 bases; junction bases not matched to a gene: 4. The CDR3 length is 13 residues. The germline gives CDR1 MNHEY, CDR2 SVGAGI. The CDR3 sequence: CASSTDRVYGYTF. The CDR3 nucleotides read TGTGCCAGCAGTACCGACAGGGTCTATGGCTACACCTTC.

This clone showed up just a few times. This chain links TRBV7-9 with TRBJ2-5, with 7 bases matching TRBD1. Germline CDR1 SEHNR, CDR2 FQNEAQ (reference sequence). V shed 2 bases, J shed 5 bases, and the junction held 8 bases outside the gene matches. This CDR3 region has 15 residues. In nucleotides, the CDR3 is TGTGCCAGCAGCTTAACGGGACAGAGAGGGGAGACCCAGTACTTC. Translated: CASSLTGQRGETQYF.

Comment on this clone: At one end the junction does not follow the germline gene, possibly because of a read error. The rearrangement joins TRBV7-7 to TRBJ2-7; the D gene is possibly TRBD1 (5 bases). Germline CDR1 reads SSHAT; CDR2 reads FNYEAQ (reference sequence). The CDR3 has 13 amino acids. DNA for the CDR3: TGTGCTAGCAGCTTAGACAGAGGCTACGAGCAGTACTTC. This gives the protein CASSLDRGYEQYF.

The chain's CDR3 is CASSLLPAGVGEKLFF. CDR3 sequence (DNA): TGTGCCAGCAGCTTACTTCCGGCAGGGGTGGGCGAAAAACTGTTTTTT. This sequence joins TRBV7-2 and TRBJ1-4; possibly TRBD1 for D (6 bases). The germline V gene encodes CDR1 SGHTA and CDR2 FQGNSA. V dropped 2 bases and J dropped 8 bases, with 18 bases sitting between them. The CDR3 extends over 16 amino acids.

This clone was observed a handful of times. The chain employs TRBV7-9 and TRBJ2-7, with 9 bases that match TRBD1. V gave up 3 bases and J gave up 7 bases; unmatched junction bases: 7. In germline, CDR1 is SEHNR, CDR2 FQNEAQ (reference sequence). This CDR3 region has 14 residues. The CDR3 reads CASSLGTGLFEQYF. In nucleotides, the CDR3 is TGTGCCAGCAGCTTGGGGACAGGGCTTTTTGAGCAGTACTTC.

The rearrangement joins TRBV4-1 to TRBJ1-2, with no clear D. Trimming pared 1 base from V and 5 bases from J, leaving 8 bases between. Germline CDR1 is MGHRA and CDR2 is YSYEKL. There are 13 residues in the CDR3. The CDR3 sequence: CASSQGDQYGYTF. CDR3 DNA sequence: TGCGCCAGCAGCCAAGGAGACCAATATGGCTACACCTTC.

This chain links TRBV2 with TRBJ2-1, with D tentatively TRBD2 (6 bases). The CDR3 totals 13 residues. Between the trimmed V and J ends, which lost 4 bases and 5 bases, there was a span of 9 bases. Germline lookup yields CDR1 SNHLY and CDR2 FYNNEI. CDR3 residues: CASSGLGNNEQFF. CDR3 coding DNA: TGTGCCAGCAGTGGACTAGGCAACAATGAGCAGTTCTTC.

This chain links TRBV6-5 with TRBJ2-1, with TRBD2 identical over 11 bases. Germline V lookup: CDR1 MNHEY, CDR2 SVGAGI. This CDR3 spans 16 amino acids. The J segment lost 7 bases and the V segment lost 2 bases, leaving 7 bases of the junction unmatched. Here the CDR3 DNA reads TGTGCCAGCAGTTACCCCCGGACTAGCGGGTGGAATGAGCAGTTCTTC. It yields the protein CASSYPRTSGWNEQFF.

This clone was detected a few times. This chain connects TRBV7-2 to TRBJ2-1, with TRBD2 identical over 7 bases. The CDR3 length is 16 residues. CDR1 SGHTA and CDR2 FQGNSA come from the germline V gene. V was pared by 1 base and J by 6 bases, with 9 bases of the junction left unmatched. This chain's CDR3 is CASSLGTSVVFNEQFF. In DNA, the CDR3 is TGTGCCAGCAGCTTAGGAACTAGCGTCGTCTTCAATGAGCAGTTCTTC.

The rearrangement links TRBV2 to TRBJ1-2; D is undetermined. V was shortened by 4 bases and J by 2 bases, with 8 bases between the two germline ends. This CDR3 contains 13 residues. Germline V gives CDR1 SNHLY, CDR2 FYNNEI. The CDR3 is CASSGGYNYGYTF. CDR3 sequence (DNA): TGTGCCAGCAGTGGAGGGTACAACTATGGCTACACCTTC.

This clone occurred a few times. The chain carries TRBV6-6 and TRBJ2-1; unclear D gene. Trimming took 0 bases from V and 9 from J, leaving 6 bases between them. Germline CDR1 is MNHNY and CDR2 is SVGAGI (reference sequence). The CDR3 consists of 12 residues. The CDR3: CASSYSKAEQFF. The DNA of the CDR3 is TGTGCCAGCAGTTACTCGAAGGCTGAGCAGTTCTTC.

Here the CDR3 DNA reads TGTGCCAGCAGCGTCCAAGCGGGAATCACAGATACGCAGTATTTT. Its protein product is CASSVQAGITDTQYF. J is TRBJ2-3 and V is TRBV9; 7 positions match TRBD2. The CDR3 totals 15 residues. CDR1 is SGDLS, CDR2 YYNGEE, per germline. Trimming took 2 bases from V and 2 from J; bases not matched to a gene: 5.

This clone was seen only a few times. The chain's CDR3 is CASSLQKNTEAFF. CDR3 in DNA: TGTGCCAGCAGCTTACAGAAAAACACTGAAGCTTTCTTT. The rearrangement uses TRBV7-3 and TRBJ1-1; no clear D. The CDR3 extends over 13 amino acids. CDR1 is SGHTA and CDR2 is FQGTGA in the germline V gene. The germline V and J ends were trimmed by 2 bases and 2 bases, with 6 bases remaining between them.

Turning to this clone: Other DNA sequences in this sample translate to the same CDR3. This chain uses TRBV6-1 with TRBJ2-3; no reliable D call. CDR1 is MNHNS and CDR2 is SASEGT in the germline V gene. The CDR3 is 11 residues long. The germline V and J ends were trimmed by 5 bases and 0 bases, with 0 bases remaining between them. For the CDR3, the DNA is TGTGCCAGCAGTAGCACAGATACGCAGTATTTT. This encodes CASSSTDTQYF.

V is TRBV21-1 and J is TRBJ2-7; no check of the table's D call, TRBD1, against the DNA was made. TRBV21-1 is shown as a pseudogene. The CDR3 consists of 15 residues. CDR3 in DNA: TGTGCCAGCAGCAAAGCGACCGGGACACTTTACGAGCAGTACTTC. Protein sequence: CASSKATGTLYEQYF.

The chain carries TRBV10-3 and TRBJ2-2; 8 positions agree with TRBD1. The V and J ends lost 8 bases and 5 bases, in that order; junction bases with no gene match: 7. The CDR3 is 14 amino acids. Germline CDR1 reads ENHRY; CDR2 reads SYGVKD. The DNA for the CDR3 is TGTGCCATCGGTGGACAGGGATTGACCGGGGAGCTGTTTTTT. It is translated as CAIGGQGLTGELFF.

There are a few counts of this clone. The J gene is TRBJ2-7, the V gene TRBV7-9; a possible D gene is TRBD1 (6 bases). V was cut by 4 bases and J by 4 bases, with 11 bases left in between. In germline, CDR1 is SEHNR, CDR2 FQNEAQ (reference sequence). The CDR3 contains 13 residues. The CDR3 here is CASSSNTGYEQYF. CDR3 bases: TGTGCCAGCAGCTCCAACACAGGGTACGAGCAGTACTTC.

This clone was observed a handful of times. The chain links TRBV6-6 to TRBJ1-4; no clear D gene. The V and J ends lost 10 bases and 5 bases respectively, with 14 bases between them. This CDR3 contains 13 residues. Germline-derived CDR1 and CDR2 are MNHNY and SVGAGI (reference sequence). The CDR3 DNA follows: TGTGCCATTCAAGGGAAGTTAAATGAAAAACTGTTTTTT. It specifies CAIQGKLNEKLFF.

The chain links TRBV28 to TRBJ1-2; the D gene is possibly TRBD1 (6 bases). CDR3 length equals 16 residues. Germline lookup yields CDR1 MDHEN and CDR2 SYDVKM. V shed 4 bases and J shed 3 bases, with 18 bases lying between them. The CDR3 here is CASSSGGAGGDYGYTF. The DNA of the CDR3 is TGTGCCAGCAGTTCCGGCGGGGCCGGGGGCGACTATGGCTACACCTTC.

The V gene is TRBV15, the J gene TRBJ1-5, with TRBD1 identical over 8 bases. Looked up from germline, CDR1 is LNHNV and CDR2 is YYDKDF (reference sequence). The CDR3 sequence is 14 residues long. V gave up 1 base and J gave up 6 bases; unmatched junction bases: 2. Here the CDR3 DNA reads TGTGCCACCAGCAGAGCGGACAGGGCTCAGCCCCAGCATTTT. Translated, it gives CATSRADRAQPQHF.

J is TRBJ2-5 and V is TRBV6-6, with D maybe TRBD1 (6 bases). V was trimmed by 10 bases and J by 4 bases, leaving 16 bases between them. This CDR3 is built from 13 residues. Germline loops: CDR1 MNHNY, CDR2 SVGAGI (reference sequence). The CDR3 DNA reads TGTGCCATCAGGGGAAGGGGTGGAGAGACCCAGTACTTC. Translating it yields CAIRGRGGETQYF.

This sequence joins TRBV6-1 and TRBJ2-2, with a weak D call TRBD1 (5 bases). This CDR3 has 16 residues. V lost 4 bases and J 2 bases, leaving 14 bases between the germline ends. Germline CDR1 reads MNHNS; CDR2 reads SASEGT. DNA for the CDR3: TGTGCCAGCAGTGGGACATACGGGCTAAACACCGGGGAGCTGTTTTTT. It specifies CASSGTYGLNTGELFF.

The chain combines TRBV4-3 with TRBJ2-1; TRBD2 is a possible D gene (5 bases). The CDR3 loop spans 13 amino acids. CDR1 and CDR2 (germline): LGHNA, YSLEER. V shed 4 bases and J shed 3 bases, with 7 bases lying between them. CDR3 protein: CASSPGIYNEQFF. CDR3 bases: TGCGCCAGCAGCCCCGGGATCTACAATGAGCAGTTCTTC.

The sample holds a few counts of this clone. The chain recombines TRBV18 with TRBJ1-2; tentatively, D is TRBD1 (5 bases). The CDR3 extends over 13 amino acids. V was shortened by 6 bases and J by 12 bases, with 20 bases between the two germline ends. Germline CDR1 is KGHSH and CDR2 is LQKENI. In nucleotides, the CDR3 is TGTGCCAGCTCCTCAATGGAAACAGGAGGCGACACCTTC. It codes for CASSSMETGGDTF.

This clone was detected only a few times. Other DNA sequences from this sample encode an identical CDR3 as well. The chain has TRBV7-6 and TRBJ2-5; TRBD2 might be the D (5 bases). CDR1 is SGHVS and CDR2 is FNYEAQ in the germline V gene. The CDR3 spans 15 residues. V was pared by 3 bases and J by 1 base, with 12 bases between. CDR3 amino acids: CASSLAGGSQETQYF. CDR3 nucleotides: TGTGCCAGCAGCTTGGCGGGTGGCAGCCAAGAGACCCAGTACTTC.

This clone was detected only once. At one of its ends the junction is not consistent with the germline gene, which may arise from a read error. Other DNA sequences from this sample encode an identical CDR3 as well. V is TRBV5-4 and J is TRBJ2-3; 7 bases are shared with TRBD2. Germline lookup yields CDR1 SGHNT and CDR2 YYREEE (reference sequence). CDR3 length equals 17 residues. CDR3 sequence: CASSLYPAGDRTDTQYF. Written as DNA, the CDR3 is TGTGCCAGCAGCTTGTATCCGGCGGGAGACAGAACAGATACGCAATATTTT.

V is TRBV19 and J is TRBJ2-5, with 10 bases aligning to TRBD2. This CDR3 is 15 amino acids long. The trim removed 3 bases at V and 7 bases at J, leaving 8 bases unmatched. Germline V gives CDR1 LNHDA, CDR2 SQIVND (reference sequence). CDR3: CASSMHSGGYLTQYF. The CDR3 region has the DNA TGTGCCAGTAGTATGCATAGCGGGGGGTATTTGACCCAGTACTTC.

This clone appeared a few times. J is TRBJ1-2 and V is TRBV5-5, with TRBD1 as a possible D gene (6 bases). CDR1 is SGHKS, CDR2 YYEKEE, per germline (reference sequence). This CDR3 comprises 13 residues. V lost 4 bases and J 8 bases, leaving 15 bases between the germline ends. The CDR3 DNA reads TGTGCCAGCAGCGCTCAGGGGACGTTCGGCTACACCTTC. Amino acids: CASSAQGTFGYTF.